One TCR beta chain is described in this entry. Libraries were prepared by immunoSEQ multiplex PCR; TCRdb keeps only in-frame clonotypes and omits some of them. The profile shows approximately 10,000 clones, 83% of them singletons. Germline CDR1 SGDLS, CDR2 YYNGEE. Trimming at V came to 3 bases and at J to 6 bases, leaving 3 bases not matched to a gene. The CDR3 is 13 amino acids. This specimen comes from a study of T cell changes during pregnancy in multiple sclerosis. This specimen consisted of CD8+ T cells from peripheral blood mononuclear cells, obtained in the third trimester of pregnancy. The TCR sequence derives from a female donor in good health, enrolled as a control in a pregnancy study. The chain employs TRBV9 and TRBJ2-3, with 8 bases lining up with TRBD1. The CDR3 loop is CASSAGQEDTQYF. CDR3 sequence (DNA): TGTGCCAGCAGCGCGGGACAGGAGGATACGCAGTATTTT.